The 4 T cell receptor beta chains listed next were all sequenced from one sample in a study of cytomegalovirus exposure and HLA in healthy donors. Profiling relied on immunoSEQ multiplex PCR, and the TCRdb table lists in-frame clones only, not all of them. The data show some 130,000 clones, with about 88% seen just once and over 1% held by the top ten. What was sequenced was PBMCs. The origin of the receptors is a woman aged 18-29 years in good health and CMV-seronegative.

This chain joins TRBV9 and TRBJ1-1; 8 bases are a match to TRBD1. The CDR3 runs to 14 residues. V shed 3 bases and J 5 bases; nucleotides not matched to a gene: 6. The germline V gene encodes CDR1 SGDLS and CDR2 YYNGEE. The CDR3 coding sequence is TGTGCCAGCAGCGAACGGACAGGGCCAACTGAAGCTTTCTTT. This encodes CASSERTGPTEAFF.

This clone was detected only a few times. A junction end diverges from the germline sequence, so it may reflect a read error. The J gene is TRBJ1-2, the V gene TRBV5-1; 12 bases align to TRBD1. Germline assignment: CDR1 SGHRS and CDR2 YFSETQ. This CDR3 comprises 14 residues. CDR3 sequence: CASSSRGTGGQGIF. Written as DNA, the CDR3 is TGCGCCAGCAGCTCCCGTGGGACAGGGGGCCAGGGAATCTTC.

The rearrangement uses TRBV25-1 and TRBJ2-7; D unclear. Trimming cost V 5 bases and J 2 bases, with 4 bases left between them. The CDR3 consists of 11 residues. Germline CDR1 reads MGHDK; CDR2 reads SYGVNS. The CDR3 loop reads CASSSAYEQYF. CDR3 sequence (DNA): TGTGCCAGCAGTTCAGCCTACGAGCAGTACTTC.

The CDR3 nucleotides read TGTGCCAGCTCACCTCGGGACAGCCCTAAGGCTTTCTTT. Translation gives CASSPRDSPKAFF. V is TRBV18 and J is TRBJ1-1, with 7 nucleotides matching TRBD1. This CDR3 spans 13 amino acids. CDR1 is KGHSH, CDR2 LQKENI, per germline. With V trimmed by 3 bases and J by 11 bases, 9 bases remained unmatched.